This T cell receptor beta chain was sequenced for a study of vaccination effects on CD4 cells after COVID-19. Study-level findings and limits: Marked clonal contraction of both clone types appeared late after vaccination.

Antigen-specific CD4+ T cells were expanded (with viral peptide pools) by the ViraFEST assay ahead of sequencing. With 9 to 11 days of culture completed, CD4+ T cells were isolated. Either the BNT162b2 or mRNA-1273 vaccine was given to participants in two doses. Germline V gives CDR1 MNHNS, CDR2 SASEGT. CDR3 length equals 14 residues. V gave up 3 bases and J gave up 10 bases, with 18 bases separating them. Assay: immunoSEQ multiplex PCR; the TCRdb copy retains only in-frame clones and omits some. The sample holds fewer than 50,000 clones, around 80% seen once. Points on this clone: Its antigen is unknown.

This material consisted of CD4+ T cells from PBMCs cultured with HCoV-NL63 spike peptides, taken after COVID-19 vaccination. The chain carries TRBV6-1 and TRBJ2-5; TRBD1 might be the D (5 bases). The receptor was derived from a human donor who received a COVID-19 vaccine. Some clones in this sample may be carry-over from other donors' samples. The CDR3 DNA follows: TGTGCCAGCAGTGAGACCTTACCGACAGCCCTCCAGTACTTC. It encodes CASSETLPTALQYF.